This is a list of T cell receptor beta chains from one sample in a study of OX40 agonist ivuxolimab in advanced cancers. This table comes from immunoSEQ multiplex PCR, and its TCRdb copy is limited to in-frame clones, with some not included. The sample holds approximately 82,000 clones; approximately 85% are singletons and the top ten take approximately 25%. Material: CD4+ or CD8+ T cells sorted from blood, obtained in a trial of the OX40 agonist ivuxolimab. The origin of the receptors is an adult with an advanced solid tumor such as melanoma, head and neck, liver or kidney cancer. CDR3s include the opening cysteine and the closing phenylalanine or tryptophan. The D gene is left open where the match is weak. Not all rows give a size; the values are once, few, many and, for expanded clones, a class.

j_gene: TRBJ2-3; d_gene: TRBD2; abundance: few; v_gene: TRBV6-6; CDR3nt: TGTGCCAGCAGGGACAGCGGGGGCCTCACAGATACGCAGTATTTT; CDR3aa: CASRDSGGLTDTQYF
j_gene: TRBJ1-6; d_gene: -; abundance: -; v_gene: TRBV7-6; CDR3nt: TGTGCCAGCAGCCAATTCGAGGGACCCAGGTCACCCCTCCACTTT; CDR3aa: CASSQFEGPRSPLHF
j_gene: TRBJ2-2; d_gene: -; abundance: once; v_gene: TRBV2; CDR3nt: TGTGCCAGCAGTGAAGCAGGGGGGGCCGGGGAGCTGTTTTTT; CDR3aa: CASSEAGGAGELFF
j_gene: TRBJ1-1; d_gene: TRBD1; abundance: -; v_gene: TRBV5-1; CDR3nt: TGCGCCAGCAGCTCGGGACAGGCTAACACTGAAGCTTTCTTT; CDR3aa: CASSSGQANTEAFF
j_gene: TRBJ2-3; d_gene: TRBD2; abundance: -; v_gene: TRBV5-6; CDR3nt: TGTGCCAGCAGCTTCCCCAGCGGGACCACAGATACGCAGTATTTT; CDR3aa: CASSFPSGTTDTQYF
j_gene: TRBJ2-1; d_gene: -; abundance: -; v_gene: TRBV30; CDR3nt: TGTGCCTGGAGCAGGACCAGACAGGACAATGAGCAGTTCTTC; CDR3aa: CAWSRTRQDNEQFF
j_gene: TRBJ2-1; d_gene: TRBD1; abundance: -; v_gene: TRBV5-1; CDR3nt: TGCGCCAGCAGCCCGGGACAGGGGGCGAGGAGGGACCTCTACAATGAGCAGTTCTTC; CDR3aa: CASSPGQGARRDLYNEQFF
j_gene: TRBJ2-1; d_gene: -; abundance: -; v_gene: TRBV6-1; CDR3nt: TGTGCCAGCACCGTGGAACGGGGGGAGCAGTTCTTC; CDR3aa: CASTVERGEQFF
j_gene: TRBJ2-1; d_gene: TRBD2; abundance: once; v_gene: TRBV18; CDR3nt: TGTGCCAGCTCACCACTAGCGGGGTACAATGAGCAGTTCTTC; CDR3aa: CASSPLAGYNEQFF
j_gene: TRBJ1-2; d_gene: -; abundance: -; v_gene: TRBV7-9; CDR3nt: TGTGCCAGCAGCTTATCGAGCCTCAATGGCTACACCTTC; CDR3aa: CASSLSSLNGYTF
j_gene: TRBJ1-2; d_gene: -; abundance: -; v_gene: TRBV10-3; CDR3nt: TGTGCCATCAGTGCGAGGAACGGACTAGCTAACTATGGCTACACCTTC; CDR3aa: CAISARNGLANYGYTF
j_gene: TRBJ2-2; d_gene: TRBD1; abundance: once; v_gene: TRBV7-2; CDR3nt: TGTGCCAGCAGCCTAGGGTTGGACAGGGCTTTCACCGGGGAGCTGTTTTTT; CDR3aa: CASSLGLDRAFTGELFF
j_gene: TRBJ1-1; d_gene: -; abundance: few; v_gene: TRBV28; CDR3nt: TGTGCCAGCAGTACCACGAGGGCGAGGACTGAAGCTTTCTTT; CDR3aa: CASSTTRARTEAFF
j_gene: TRBJ1-2; d_gene: TRBD1; abundance: -; v_gene: TRBV9; CDR3nt: TGTGCCAGCAGCGTAGACTTGGGACAGACCTTCGCTGGCTACACCTTC; CDR3aa: CASSVDLGQTFAGYTF
j_gene: TRBJ2-2; d_gene: -; abundance: once; v_gene: TRBV11-3; CDR3nt: TGTGCCAGCAGCGGGGCGCGATCCACCGGGGAGCTGTTTTTT; CDR3aa: CASSGARSTGELFF
j_gene: TRBJ1-2; d_gene: TRBD1; abundance: -; v_gene: TRBV14; CDR3nt: TGTGCCAGCAGCCCGGGACAGGGCCTGGAAGGCTACACCTTC; CDR3aa: CASSPGQGLEGYTF
j_gene: TRBJ1-5; d_gene: -; abundance: -; v_gene: TRBV5-1; CDR3nt: TGCGCCAGCAGCCGGGGCGGCACGAGCAATCAGCCCCAGCATTTT; CDR3aa: CASSRGGTSNQPQHF
j_gene: TRBJ2-7; d_gene: TRBD1; abundance: few; v_gene: TRBV7-2; CDR3nt: TGTGCCAGCAGCTTCAACAGGGGCACAGGAGAGCAGTACTTC; CDR3aa: CASSFNRGTGEQYF
j_gene: TRBJ2-5; d_gene: TRBD2; abundance: -; v_gene: TRBV5-1; CDR3nt: TGCGCCAGCACACTGACTAGCGGGGCAGAGACCCAGTACTTC; CDR3aa: CASTLTSGAETQYF
j_gene: TRBJ1-1; d_gene: -; abundance: once; v_gene: TRBV6-5; CDR3nt: TGTGCCAGCAGTTACTCCCAAGAGGCTTTCTTT; CDR3aa: CASSYSQEAFF
j_gene: TRBJ1-1; d_gene: -; abundance: -; v_gene: TRBV15; CDR3nt: TGTGCCACCAGCAGAGATGGGGCAAGGATGGCTTTCTTT; CDR3aa: CATSRDGARMAFF
j_gene: TRBJ2-1; d_gene: TRBD2; abundance: -; v_gene: TRBV6-1; CDR3nt: TGTGCCAGCAGTGAAGCGGGGGTTAGCGGGAGGGCCGTCTGGAATGAGCAGTTCTTC; CDR3aa: CASSEAGVSGRAVWNEQFF
j_gene: TRBJ1-2; d_gene: -; abundance: few; v_gene: TRBV12-5; CDR3nt: TGTGCTAGTGGTTCCACGGACGGCATCCTGGGCTACACCTTC; CDR3aa: CASGSTDGILGYTF
j_gene: TRBJ2-1; d_gene: TRBD2; abundance: -; v_gene: TRBV5-1; CDR3nt: TGCGCCAGCTCCACGACTAGCGGGAGTATCAATGAGCAGTTCTTC; CDR3aa: CASSTTSGSINEQFF
j_gene: TRBJ1-3; d_gene: TRBD1; abundance: -; v_gene: TRBV5-8; CDR3nt: TGTGCCAGCAGCTTGGATCAAACAGGGGGCCTCATATATTTT; CDR3aa: CASSLDQTGGLIYF
j_gene: TRBJ2-2; d_gene: -; abundance: -; v_gene: TRBV9; CDR3nt: TGTGCCAGCAGCGGGGCTACACCGAACACCGGGGAGCTGTTTTTT; CDR3aa: CASSGATPNTGELFF
j_gene: TRBJ1-2; d_gene: TRBD1; abundance: -; v_gene: TRBV13; CDR3nt: TGTGCCAGCAGCTTAGCCGACGGCTTTGACAGGGAAAATGACTATGGCTACACCTTC; CDR3aa: CASSLADGFDRENDYGYTF
j_gene: TRBJ1-2; d_gene: TRBD1; abundance: -; v_gene: TRBV10-3; CDR3nt: TGTGCCATCAGTGAGAGGGGGACAGGGGATGGCTACACCTTC; CDR3aa: CAISERGTGDGYTF
j_gene: TRBJ2-3; d_gene: TRBD2; abundance: -; v_gene: TRBV11-3; CDR3nt: TGTGCCAGCAGCCGGACTAGCGGGAGTAACGCAGATACGCAGTATTTT; CDR3aa: CASSRTSGSNADTQYF
j_gene: TRBJ1-1; d_gene: -; abundance: -; v_gene: TRBV7-2; CDR3nt: TGTGCCAGCAACCCACAGGGCCCCTACACTGAAGCTTTCTTT; CDR3aa: CASNPQGPYTEAFF
j_gene: TRBJ1-2; d_gene: TRBD1; abundance: -; v_gene: TRBV7-2; CDR3nt: TGTGCCAGCAGCTTGGACAGGGCCGCCATTGACTATGGCTACACCTTC; CDR3aa: CASSLDRAAIDYGYTF
j_gene: TRBJ2-1; d_gene: -; abundance: once; v_gene: TRBV20-1; CDR3nt: TGCAGTGCCACCCGGGACGGTGAGCAGTTCTTC; CDR3aa: CSATRDGEQFF
j_gene: TRBJ2-5; d_gene: -; abundance: -; v_gene: TRBV20-1; CDR3nt: TGCAGTGCTAGACTTCAAGAGACCCAGTACTTC; CDR3aa: CSARLQETQYF
j_gene: TRBJ1-6; d_gene: -; abundance: -; v_gene: TRBV2; CDR3nt: TGTGCCAGCATAGGTTCGTCTAATTCACCCCTCCACTTT; CDR3aa: CASIGSSNSPLHF
j_gene: TRBJ2-3; d_gene: -; abundance: -; v_gene: TRBV7-9; CDR3nt: TGTGCCAGCAGCTTAGGGGTCGGGGGGCCGACCGCAGATACGCAGTATTTT; CDR3aa: CASSLGVGGPTADTQYF
j_gene: TRBJ1-5; d_gene: -; abundance: -; v_gene: TRBV6-1; CDR3nt: TGTGCCAGCAGTGAAGGCCTTGGGGGCAATCAGCCCCAGCATTTT; CDR3aa: CASSEGLGGNQPQHF
j_gene: TRBJ2-3; d_gene: TRBD2; abundance: -; v_gene: TRBV27; CDR3nt: TGTGCCAGCAGACCTGGACTAGCGGAGACAGATACGCAGTATTTT; CDR3aa: CASRPGLAETDTQYF
j_gene: TRBJ2-7; d_gene: TRBD1; abundance: -; v_gene: TRBV6-6; CDR3nt: TGTGCCAGCAGTTACCCCGGGACAGGGCACTACGAGCAGTACTTC; CDR3aa: CASSYPGTGHYEQYF
j_gene: TRBJ2-5; d_gene: TRBD1; abundance: -; v_gene: TRBV28; CDR3nt: TGTGCCAGCAGTCCCCCTCTGGGACAGAATTTCCAAGAGACCCAGTACTTC; CDR3aa: CASSPPLGQNFQETQYF
j_gene: TRBJ1-2; d_gene: -; abundance: -; v_gene: TRBV18; CDR3nt: TGTGCCAGCTCACCCTACAGCTATGGCTACACCTTC; CDR3aa: CASSPYSYGYTF
j_gene: TRBJ2-2; d_gene: -; abundance: once; v_gene: TRBV30; CDR3nt: TGTGCCTGGAGACATGGCGGGGCCTTGAACACCGGGGAGCTGTTTTTT; CDR3aa: CAWRHGGALNTGELFF
j_gene: TRBJ1-5; d_gene: TRBD1; abundance: -; v_gene: TRBV5-5; CDR3nt: TGTGCCAGCAGCTTGTTTGGGGACAGGCCGTGGAGCAATCAGCCCCAGCATTTT; CDR3aa: CASSLFGDRPWSNQPQHF
j_gene: TRBJ2-7; d_gene: TRBD1; abundance: -; v_gene: TRBV7-2; CDR3nt: TGTGCCAGCAGCACCACCGGGACAGGGGAATACGAGCAGTACTTC; CDR3aa: CASSTTGTGEYEQYF
j_gene: TRBJ2-7; d_gene: -; abundance: -; v_gene: TRBV15; CDR3nt: TGTGCCACCAGCAGAGATCCGGCCTACGAGCAGTACTTC; CDR3aa: CATSRDPAYEQYF
j_gene: TRBJ2-2; d_gene: -; abundance: -; v_gene: TRBV18; CDR3nt: TGTGCCAGCTCACCCTCGGTGGGCACCGGGGAGCTGTTTTTT; CDR3aa: CASSPSVGTGELFF
j_gene: TRBJ2-2; d_gene: TRBD2; abundance: -; v_gene: TRBV9; CDR3nt: TGTGCCAGCGGACGACTAGCGGGGGCCGGGGAGCTGTTTTTT; CDR3aa: CASGRLAGAGELFF
j_gene: TRBJ1-2; d_gene: -; abundance: -; v_gene: TRBV15; CDR3nt: TGTGCCACCAGCAGAGCATCAACGGGCTTTAGCGGCTACACCTTC; CDR3aa: CATSRASTGFSGYTF
j_gene: TRBJ1-6; d_gene: TRBD1; abundance: -; v_gene: TRBV27; CDR3nt: TGTGCCAGCAGTTTTAGGGGCCGAGGGACAGGGGGTTCACCCCTCCACTTT; CDR3aa: CASSFRGRGTGGSPLHF
j_gene: TRBJ2-7; d_gene: -; abundance: -; v_gene: TRBV7-2; CDR3nt: TGTGCCAGCAGCTTAGCCAGGGCAGGGACCGAGCAGTACTTC; CDR3aa: CASSLARAGTEQYF
j_gene: TRBJ1-2; d_gene: -; abundance: once; v_gene: TRBV7-2; CDR3nt: TGTGCCAGCAGCTTAGAGGCAGGGACGAACTATGGCTACACCTTC; CDR3aa: CASSLEAGTNYGYTF
j_gene: TRBJ2-7; d_gene: TRBD2; abundance: -; v_gene: TRBV5-4; CDR3nt: TGTGCCAGCAGCCAAGCCGGGACTAGTGGGACCTACGAGCAGTACTTC; CDR3aa: CASSQAGTSGTYEQYF
j_gene: TRBJ2-1; d_gene: -; abundance: -; v_gene: TRBV4-3; CDR3nt: TGCGCCAGCAGCCAAGATGTAAGGACGAATGAGCAGTTCTTC; CDR3aa: CASSQDVRTNEQFF
j_gene: TRBJ1-5; d_gene: TRBD1; abundance: once; v_gene: TRBV28; CDR3nt: TGTGCCAGCAGTCGCACCACAGGGGGCCCTAATCAGCCCCAGCATTTT; CDR3aa: CASSRTTGGPNQPQHF
j_gene: TRBJ2-7; d_gene: TRBD2; abundance: -; v_gene: TRBV7-8; CDR3nt: TGTGCCAGCAGCTTAGGAGGGGAGGGAAACGAGCAGTACTTC; CDR3aa: CASSLGGEGNEQYF